One sample yielded the 10 T cell receptor beta chains listed below, sequenced in a study of blood T cells in healthy people across ages. The authors ran a second PCR of about 6 to 11 cycles using a sample-barcoded 5' primer and a J-beta primer mix. TCRdb reprocessed the 5' RACE reads with MiXCR, giving one entry per CDR3 protein. The sample has some 1,500,000 distinct CDR3 sequences, approximately 43% seen once. Material: blood. These TCRs come from a young woman in good health.

This clonotype was recorded once. V and J are TRBV10-3 and TRBJ2-1; possibly TRBD2 for D (6 bases). The J call may be wrong; the DNA end is better matched by TRBJ2-7. Per germline, CDR1 ENHRY and CDR2 SYGVKD. This CDR3 is built from 15 residues. CDR3 region: CAISRGGASYNEQYF. In DNA form, the CDR3 reads TGTGCCATCAGCAGAGGAGGGGCGAGTTACAATGAGCAGTACTTC.

CDR3 loop: CSARDPGTSGSSYNEQYF. CDR3 DNA: TGCAGTGCTAGAGACCCAGGGACTAGCGGGAGCTCCTACAATGAGCAGTACTTC. The chain recombines TRBV20-1 with TRBJ2-1; 14 bases are a match to TRBD2. Near its end, the DNA agrees better with TRBJ2-7, so the J call may be wrong. This CDR3 has 18 amino acids. Germline values: CDR1 DFQATT, CDR2 SNEGSKA (reference sequence).

This clonotype has a handful of counts. The rearrangement uses TRBV2 and TRBJ2-3; D is possibly TRBD2 (5 bases). The CDR3 totals 15 residues. The germline V gene has CDR1 SNHLY and CDR2 FYNNEI. Deletions cut 6 bases from V and 2 bases from J, with 15 bases between. The CDR3 loop reads CASSDAGINTDTQYF. The CDR3 nucleotides read TGTGCCAGCAGCGATGCCGGGATTAACACAGATACGCAGTATTTT.

This clonotype has a handful of counts. This chain joins TRBV11-2 and TRBJ2-1, with D possibly being TRBD1 (5 bases). The V end lost 1 base, the J end lost 11 bases, and 12 bases lay between the germline ends. CDR1 and CDR2 (germline): SGHAT, FQNNGV. CDR3 size: 13 residues. The CDR3 region has the DNA TGTGCCAGCAGCTTAGTTGCAGGGTACCAGCAGTTCTTC. Its protein is CASSLVAGYQQFF.

CDR3 amino acids: CAISETPTGKNQPQHF. The CDR3 bases are TGTGCCATCAGTGAGACCCCGACAGGGAAGAATCAGCCCCAGCATTTT. The genes are TRBV10-3 and TRBJ1-5; 7 positions agree with TRBD1. V shed 2 bases and J 4 bases; nucleotides not matched to a gene: 8. This CDR3 comprises 16 residues. Germline V CDR1 and CDR2: ENHRY, SYGVKD.

The chain uses TRBV9 and TRBJ2-1; a weak D match, TRBD2 (5 bases). Germline CDR1 reads SGDLS; CDR2 reads YYNGEE. Trimming cost V 4 bases and J 9 bases, with 17 bases left between them. This CDR3 has 14 amino acids. The CDR3: CASSPTSTRFEQFF. The DNA of the CDR3 is TGTGCCAGCAGCCCGACGTCCACTAGATTTGAGCAGTTCTTC.

The chain links TRBV3-1 to TRBJ1-1; maybe TRBD1 (6 bases). This CDR3 is 15 amino acids long. The V end was cut by 1 base, the J end by 4 bases, with 13 bases between. Germline CDR1 and CDR2: LGHDT and YNNKEL (reference sequence). The DNA for the CDR3 is TGTGCCAGCAGCCAAGCAAAAACAGGGATCACTGAAGCTTTCTTT. This translates into CASSQAKTGITEAFF.

This clonotype was found a few times. The gene calls are TRBV12-3 or TRBV12-4 and TRBJ2-7; D may be TRBD1 (6 bases). Trimming removed 2 bases from V and 2 bases from J, with 13 bases in between. This CDR3 has 15 residues. The CDR3 DNA reads TGTGCCAGCAGTTTACTGCAGGGGTTACCCTACGAGCAGTACTTC. It codes for CASSLLQGLPYEQYF.

V usage is TRBV6-2 or TRBV6-3 and J usage is TRBJ1-1; D perhaps matches TRBD1 (6 bases). CDR3 length: 16 residues. The V end lost 7 bases, the J end lost 0 bases, and 18 bases lay between the germline ends. CDR1 MNHEY and CDR2 SVGEGT come from the germline V gene. This CDR3 is CASTDGGARMNTEAFF. CDR3 bases: TGTGCCAGCACCGACGGGGGGGCGCGGATGAACACTGAAGCTTTCTTT.

In this sample, this clonotype turned up a few times. The chain couples TRBV30 to TRBJ2-3; D is undetermined. Germline CDR1 reads GTSNPN; CDR2 reads SVGIG (reference sequence). This CDR3 is built from 14 residues. V was cut by 0 bases and J by 5 bases, with 12 bases left in between. CDR3 nucleotides: TGTGCCTGGAGTGTGTACAGTGCAGAAGATACGCAGTATTTT. Translating it yields CAWSVYSAEDTQYF.